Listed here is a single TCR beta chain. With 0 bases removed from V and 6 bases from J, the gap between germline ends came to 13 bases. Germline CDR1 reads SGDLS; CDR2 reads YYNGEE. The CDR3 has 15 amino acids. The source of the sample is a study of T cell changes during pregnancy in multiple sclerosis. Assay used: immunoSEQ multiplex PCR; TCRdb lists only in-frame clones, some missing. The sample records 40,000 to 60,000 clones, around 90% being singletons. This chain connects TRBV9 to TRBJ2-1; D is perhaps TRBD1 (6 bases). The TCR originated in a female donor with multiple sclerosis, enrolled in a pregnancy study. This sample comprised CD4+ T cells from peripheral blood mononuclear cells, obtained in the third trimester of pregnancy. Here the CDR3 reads CASSVGVGGINEQFF. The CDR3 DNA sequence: TGTGCCAGCAGCGTAGGTGTAGGGGGAATCAATGAGCAGTTCTTC. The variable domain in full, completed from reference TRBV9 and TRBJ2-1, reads DSGVTQTPKHLITATGQRVTLRCSPRSGDLSVYWYQQSLDQGLQFLIQYYNGEERAKGNILERFSAQQFPDLHSELNLSSLELGDSALYFCASSVGVGGINEQFFGPGTRLTVL.